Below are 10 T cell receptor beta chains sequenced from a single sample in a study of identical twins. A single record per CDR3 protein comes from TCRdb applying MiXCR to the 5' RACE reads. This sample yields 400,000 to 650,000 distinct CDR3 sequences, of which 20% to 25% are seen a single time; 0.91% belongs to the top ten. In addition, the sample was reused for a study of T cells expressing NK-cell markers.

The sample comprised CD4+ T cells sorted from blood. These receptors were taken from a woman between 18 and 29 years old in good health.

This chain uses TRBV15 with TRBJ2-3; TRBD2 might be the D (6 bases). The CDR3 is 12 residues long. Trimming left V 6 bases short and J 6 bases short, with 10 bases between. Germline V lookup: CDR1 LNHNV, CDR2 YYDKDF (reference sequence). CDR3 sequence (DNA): TGTGCCACCAGTCCCGGAGGGGATACGCAGTATTTT. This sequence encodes CATSPGGDTQYF. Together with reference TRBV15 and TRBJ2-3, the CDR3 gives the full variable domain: DAMVIQNPRYQVTQFGKPVTLSCSQTLNHNVMYWYQQKSSQAPKLLFHYYDKDFNNEADTPDNFQSRRPNTSFCFLDIRSPGLGDTAMYLCATSPGGDTQYFGPGTRLTVL.

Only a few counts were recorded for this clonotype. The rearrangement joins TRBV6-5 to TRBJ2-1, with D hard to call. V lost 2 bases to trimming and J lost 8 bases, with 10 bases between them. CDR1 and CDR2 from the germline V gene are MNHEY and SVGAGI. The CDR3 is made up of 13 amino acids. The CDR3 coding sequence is TGTGCCAGCAGTTACCCAGCCCGGGATGAGCAGTTCTTC. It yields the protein CASSYPARDEQFF.

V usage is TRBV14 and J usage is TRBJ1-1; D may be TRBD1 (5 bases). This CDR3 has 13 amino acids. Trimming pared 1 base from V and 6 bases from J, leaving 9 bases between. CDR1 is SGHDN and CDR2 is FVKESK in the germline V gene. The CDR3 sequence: CASSQVGGPEAFF. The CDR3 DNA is TGTGCCAGCAGCCAAGTGGGGGGTCCTGAAGCTTTCTTT.

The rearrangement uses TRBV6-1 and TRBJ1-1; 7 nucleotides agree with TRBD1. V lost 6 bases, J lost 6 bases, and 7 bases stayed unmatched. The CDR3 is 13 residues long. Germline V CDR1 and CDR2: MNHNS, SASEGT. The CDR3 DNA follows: TGTGCCAGCAGAGGATACAGGGGCGCTGAAGCTTTCTTT. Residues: CASRGYRGAEAFF.

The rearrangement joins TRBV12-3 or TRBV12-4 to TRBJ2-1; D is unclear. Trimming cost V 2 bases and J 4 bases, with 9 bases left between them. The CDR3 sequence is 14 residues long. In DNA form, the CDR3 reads TGTGCCAGCAGTTTACGGCAGATATACAATGAGCAGTTCTTC. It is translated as CASSLRQIYNEQFF.

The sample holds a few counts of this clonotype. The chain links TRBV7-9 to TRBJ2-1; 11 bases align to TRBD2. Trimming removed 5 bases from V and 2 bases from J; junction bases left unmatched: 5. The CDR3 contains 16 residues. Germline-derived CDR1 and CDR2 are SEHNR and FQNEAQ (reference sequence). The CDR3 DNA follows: TGTGCCAGCAGCAGTAGCGGGAGGGCCCCCTACAATGAGCAGTTCTTC. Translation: CASSSSGRAPYNEQFF. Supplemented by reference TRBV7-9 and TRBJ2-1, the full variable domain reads DTGVSQNPRHKITKRGQNVTFRCDPISEHNRLYWYRQTLGQGPEFLTYFQNEAQLEKSRLLSDRFSAERPKGSFSTLEIQRTEQGDSAMYLCASSSSGRAPYNEQFFGPGTRLTVL.

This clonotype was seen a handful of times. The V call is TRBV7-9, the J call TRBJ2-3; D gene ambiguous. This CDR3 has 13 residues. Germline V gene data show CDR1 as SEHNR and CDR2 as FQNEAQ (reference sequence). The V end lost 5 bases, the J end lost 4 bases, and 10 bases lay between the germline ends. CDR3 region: CASSHTESDTQYF. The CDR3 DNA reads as TGTGCCAGCAGCCATACAGAGTCAGATACGCAGTATTTT.

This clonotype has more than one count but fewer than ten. CDR3 sequence: CASRPAWGNEQFF. The CDR3 coding sequence is TGTGCCAGCAGGCCCGCTTGGGGGAATGAGCAGTTCTTC. V usage is TRBV27 and J usage is TRBJ2-1; the D call may be TRBD1 or TRBD2 (5 bases each). Germline CDR1 reads MNHEY; CDR2 reads SMNVEV (reference sequence). The CDR3 is 13 amino acids. Trimming removed 6 bases at V and 7 bases at J, with 13 bases between.

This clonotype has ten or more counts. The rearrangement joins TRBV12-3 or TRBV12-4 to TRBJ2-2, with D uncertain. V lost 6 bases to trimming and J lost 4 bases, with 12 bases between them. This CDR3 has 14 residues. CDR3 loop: CASRLGISTGELFF. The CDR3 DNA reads TGTGCCAGCAGACTTGGGATTTCCACCGGGGAGCTGTTTTTT.

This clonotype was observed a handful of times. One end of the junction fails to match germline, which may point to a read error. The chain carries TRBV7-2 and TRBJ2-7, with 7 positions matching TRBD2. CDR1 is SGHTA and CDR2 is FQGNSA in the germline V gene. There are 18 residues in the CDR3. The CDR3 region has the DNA TGTGCCAGCAGCCTAGCGGTGGCTAGCGGACCCCTGGGTTACGAGCAGTACTTC. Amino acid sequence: CASSLAVASGPLGYEQYF.